Listed below are T cell receptor beta chains from one sample, sequenced in a study of tumor-infiltrating lymphocytes in primary liver carcinoma. Each CDR3 protein gets one entry after TCRdb re-called the multiplex PCR reads with MiXCR. The sample has roughly 32,000 distinct CDR3 sequences; 74% are singletons. Material: liver tumor tissue from sampling region 4. The receptors originated from a man aged 35 to 55 with primary liver carcinoma and hepatitis B virus infection. CDR3s include the opening cysteine and the closing phenylalanine or tryptophan. A D gene is named only where the DNA matches it firmly. Only some rows state a clone size, as once, few, many or a class for expanded clones.

V gene: TRBV29-1; D gene: NA; CDR3 length: 15; J gene: TRBJ1-1; clone size: NA; CDR3 DNA: TGCGGCGTTCTTCCGGGGTGGGGGATGAGCACTGAAGCTTTCTTT; CDR3 protein: CGVLPGWGMSTEAFF
V gene: TRBV5-1; D gene: NA; CDR3 length: 16; J gene: TRBJ2-3; clone size: once; CDR3 DNA: TGCGCCAGCCGCTTGAACGGCCGCACCAGCACAGGTACGCAGTATTTT; CDR3 protein: CASRLNGRTSTGTQYF
V gene: TRBV6-1; D gene: NA; CDR3 length: 19; J gene: TRBJ2-2; clone size: few; CDR3 DNA: TGTGCCAGCAGTGAAACCCTTCCCGGGGGCGCCGCGAACACCGGGGAGCTGTTTTTT; CDR3 protein: CASSETLPGGAANTGELFF
V gene: TRBV10-3; D gene: TRBD1; CDR3 length: 13; J gene: TRBJ1-5; clone size: once; CDR3 DNA: TGTGCCATCAGTGCCGACAGGGACGGGCCCCAACTTTTT; CDR3 protein: CAISADRDGPQLF
V gene: TRBV29-1; D gene: NA; CDR3 length: 13; J gene: TRBJ2-5; clone size: NA; CDR3 DNA: TGCAGCGTTGAAGCCTATGTACAAGGGACCCAGTACTTC; CDR3 protein: CSVEAYVQGTQYF
V gene: TRBV5-8; D gene: NA; CDR3 length: 12; J gene: TRBJ1-5; clone size: few; CDR3 DNA: TGTGCCAGCAACTCGGGACATAGGCCCCAGCATTTT; CDR3 protein: CASNSGHRPQHF
V gene: TRBV7-9; D gene: TRBD1; CDR3 length: 15; J gene: TRBJ1-4; clone size: NA; CDR3 DNA: TGTGCCTGCAGCTCCGGACAGGATGGAGGAGAAAAACTGTTTTTT; CDR3 protein: CACSSGQDGGEKLFF
V gene: TRBV28; D gene: TRBD2; CDR3 length: 14; J gene: TRBJ2-1; clone size: many; CDR3 DNA: TGTGCCAGCAGGCCAGCGGGGAATTTATATGAGCAGTTCTTC; CDR3 protein: CASRPAGNLYEQFF
V gene: TRBV28; D gene: TRBD2; CDR3 length: 17; J gene: TRBJ2-3; clone size: once; CDR3 DNA: TGTGCCAGCAGTTTACAGCTACTAGCGGGAGCTACAGATACGCAGTATTTT; CDR3 protein: CASSLQLLAGATDTQYF
V gene: TRBV5-1; D gene: NA; CDR3 length: 13; J gene: TRBJ2-5; clone size: NA; CDR3 DNA: TGCGCCAGTAACTTGGCCTCCCTGGAGACCCAGTACTTC; CDR3 protein: CASNLASLETQYF
V gene: TRBV30; D gene: NA; CDR3 length: 12; J gene: TRBJ2-1; clone size: many; CDR3 DNA: TGTGCCTGGAGTCCGTCGGGGGAGAAAGAGTTCTTC; CDR3 protein: CAWSPSGEKEFF
V gene: TRBV6-1; D gene: TRBD1; CDR3 length: 13; J gene: TRBJ2-1; clone size: few; CDR3 DNA: TGTGCCTGCAGTGAAGGGACAGGGGACGAGCAGTTCTTC; CDR3 protein: CACSEGTGDEQFF
V gene: TRBV5-1; D gene: TRBD2; CDR3 length: 16; J gene: TRBJ2-3; clone size: NA; CDR3 DNA: TGCGCCAGCAGCTATTTAGCGGGGTCTAGCATAGATACTCAGTATTTT; CDR3 protein: CASSYLAGSSIDTQYF
V gene: TRBV4-1; D gene: NA; CDR3 length: 19; J gene: TRBJ2-1; clone size: NA; CDR3 DNA: TGCACCAGCAGCCAAGACCGAAGGGGGAGGGCCAGGGTTCGCAATGAGCAGTTCTTC; CDR3 protein: CTSSQDRRGRARVRNEQFF
V gene: TRBV4-2; D gene: NA; CDR3 length: 16; J gene: TRBJ2-1; clone size: NA; CDR3 DNA: TGTGCCAGCAGCCACGCCGGGGGACTGGGGAACAATGAGCGATTCTTC; CDR3 protein: CASSHAGGLGNNERFF
V gene: TRBV5-1; D gene: TRBD1; CDR3 length: 19; J gene: TRBJ2-3; clone size: few; CDR3 DNA: TGCGCCAGCAGAACCCCCAGCACGGACAGGGGCCAGAGCACAGATACGCAGTATTTT; CDR3 protein: CASRTPSTDRGQSTDTQYF